The rows below give T cell receptor beta chains drawn from one sample of a study of blood T cells in healthy people across ages. One entry per CDR3 protein results from TCRdb running MiXCR on the 5' RACE reads. The table has 1 million to 1.2 million distinct CDR3 sequences, around two fifths seen once. Sample: blood. These receptors were taken from a man younger than 30 in good health. Both conserved end residues are part of each CDR3. A D gene is named only where the DNA matches it firmly. Size values are once, few and many counts, or a class for expanded clones, and some rows have none.

cdr3_aa | cdr3_nt | v_call | d_call | j_call | clone_size
CASSREDGNQETQYF | TGCGCCAGCAGCCGCGAAGACGGCAACCAAGAGACCCAGTACTTC | TRBV4-1 | . | TRBJ2-5 | .
CASSPDREGGYTF | TGTGCCAGCAGCCCCGACAGGGAGGGGGGCTACACCTTC | TRBV12-3/TRBV12-4 | TRBD1 | TRBJ1-2 | many
CASSEAWGRGELFF | TGTGCCAGCAGTGAAGCATGGGGTCGCGGGGAGCTGTTTTTT | TRBV6-1 | . | TRBJ2-2 | .
CASSLRGQALYGYTF | TGTGCCAGCAGTTTACGGGGACAGGCCCTTTATGGCTACACCTTC | TRBV12-3/TRBV12-4 | TRBD1 | TRBJ1-2 | .
CSVDEGIIGTQYF | TGCAGCGTTGACGAAGGGATAATTGGTACGCAGTATTTT | TRBV29-1 | . | TRBJ2-3 | .
CASSRSDRYNEQFF | TGCGCCAGCAGCCGATCTGACAGGTACAATGAGCAGTTCTTC | TRBV4-3 | . | TRBJ2-1 | few
CASTGFKEGYTF | TGTGCCAGCACCGGGTTTAAGGAAGGCTACACCTTC | TRBV2 | . | TRBJ1-2 | few
CASSGGTLNTEAFF | TGTGCCAGCAGCGGTGGGACATTGAACACTGAAGCTTTCTTT | TRBV2 | . | TRBJ1-1 | few
CATKPTLTGSNEKLFF | TGTGCCACCAAACCGACCCTGACAGGGAGCAATGAAAAACTGTTTTTT | TRBV10-3 | TRBD1 | TRBJ1-4 | .
CASSYRTPQETQYF | TGTGCCAGCAGCTATAGAACCCCCCAAGAGACCCAGTACTTC | TRBV7-2 | . | TRBJ2-5 | .
CASSVGQGYLNEQFF | TGCGCCAGCAGCGTGGGACAGGGGTATCTCAATGAGCAGTTCTTC | TRBV5-1 | TRBD1 | TRBJ2-1 | few
CASSSDRYEQYF | TGTGCCAGCAGTTCAGACAGGTACGAGCAGTACTTC | TRBV6-2/TRBV6-3 | . | TRBJ2-7 | many
CASSPLTVRLNTEAFF | TGTGCCAGCTCACCATTGACCGTTAGGCTGAACACTGAAGCTTTCTTT | TRBV18 | . | TRBJ1-1 | .
CASSVVGGAGTEAFF | TGTGCCAGCAGCGTAGTTGGCGGGGCCGGCACTGAAGCTTTCTTT | TRBV9 | . | TRBJ1-1 | .
CASSSYAGSTKAQHF | TGTGCCAGCAGTTCGTACGCGGGGTCTACCAAGGCCCAGCATTTT | TRBV6-2/TRBV6-3 | . | TRBJ1-5 | few
CAISEYRGRKDTQYF | TGTGCCATCAGTGAGTACAGGGGGCGGAAAGATACGCAGTATTTT | TRBV10-3 | TRBD1 | TRBJ2-3 | many
CAISESWAGPGNSPLHF | TGTGCCATCAGTGAGTCGTGGGCGGGACCGGGGAATTCACCCCTCCACTTT | TRBV10-3 | . | TRBJ1-6 | .
CASSSPTYEQYF | TGTGCCAGCAGCTCCCCCACCTACGAGCAGTACTTC | TRBV7-2 | . | TRBJ2-7 | many
CASSSLAGGVTQYF | TGTGCCAGCAGCTCACTAGCGGGGGGAGTTACGCAGTATTTT | TRBV11-1 | TRBD2 | TRBJ2-3 | .
CATLTGSNEQFF | TGTGCCACCTTAACAGGGAGTAATGAGCAGTTCTTC | TRBV10-3 | . | TRBJ2-1 | .
CSAPDRGGGNQPQHF | TGCAGTGCGCCGGACAGGGGAGGGGGGAATCAGCCCCAGCATTTT | TRBV20-1 | TRBD1 | TRBJ1-5 | .
CASSLWTSGRSNEQFF | TGTGCCAGCAGCCTCTGGACTAGCGGGAGGTCGAATGAGCAGTTCTTC | TRBV28 | TRBD2 | TRBJ2-1 | .
CAISESMAGGEYNEQFF | TGTGCCATCAGTGAGTCTATGGCGGGGGGGGAATACAATGAGCAGTTCTTC | TRBV10-3 | TRBD2 | TRBJ2-1 | few
CAISGSSSYNEQFF | TGTGCCATCAGTGGGTCTAGCTCCTACAATGAGCAGTTCTTC | TRBV10-3 | . | TRBJ2-1 | few
CASSQGRHTGTEAFF | TGTGCCAGCAGCCAAGGCCGACATACGGGCACTGAAGCTTTCTTT | TRBV3-1 | . | TRBJ1-1 | .
CASSERTAFSGNTIYF | TGTGCCAGCAGTGAGAGGACAGCCTTCTCTGGAAACACCATATATTTT | TRBV2 | . | TRBJ1-3 | .
CASSPDKVFGYTF | TGTGCCAGCTCACCGGACAAGGTTTTTGGCTACACCTTC | TRBV18 | . | TRBJ1-2 | few